Listed here are 29 T cell receptor beta chains from one sample, sequenced in a study of cytomegalovirus exposure and HLA in healthy donors. The PCR used 60 Vbeta and 13 Jbeta primers. The method was immunoSEQ multiplex PCR; TCRdb's version includes in-frame clones alone and lacks a portion of them. Among fewer than 200,000 clones listed, 77% were seen once. The specimen was PBMCs. The receptor source for this set is a middle-aged woman in good health and CMV-seropositive.

The CDR3 DNA is TGTGCCAGCAGCTTAGCGGGGAGGTCAAATCAAGAGACCCAGTACTTC. Residues: CASSLAGRSNQETQYF. V usage is TRBV7-2 and J usage is TRBJ2-5; D is perhaps TRBD2 (6 bases). V lost 0 bases and J 2 bases, leaving 13 bases between the germline ends. Germline V CDR1 and CDR2: SGHTA, FQGNSA. The CDR3 has 16 amino acids.

The chain is built from TRBV2 and TRBJ2-3; 7 bases are shared with TRBD1. V gave up 6 bases and J gave up 2 bases; unmatched junction bases: 14. The CDR3 consists of 17 residues. Germline V CDR1 and CDR2: SNHLY, FYNNEI. CDR3 in amino acids: CASRSTGVMSFTDTQYF. The CDR3 nucleotides are TGTGCCAGCAGGTCCACAGGGGTCATGTCCTTCACAGATACGCAGTATTTT.

The rearrangement links TRBV28 to TRBJ2-2; perhaps TRBD2 as D (7 bases). V shed 7 bases and J shed 7 bases, with 16 bases lying between them. Germline CDR1 reads MDHEN; CDR2 reads SYDVKM. This CDR3 has 14 amino acids. In nucleotides, the CDR3 is TGTGCCAGCAAGGGGGGGGCTGGTGGCGGGGAGCTGTTTTTT. Protein sequence: CASKGGAGGGELFF.

The J gene is TRBJ1-3, the V gene TRBV7-2; D is unclear. V lost 5 bases and J 1 base, leaving 15 bases between the germline ends. The CDR3 extends over 16 amino acids. The germline CDR1 and CDR2 sequences are SGHTA and FQGNSA. The CDR3 coding sequence is TGTGCCAGCAGCGTGACGGGTCTCCTGTCTGGAAACACCATATATTTT. Protein product: CASSVTGLLSGNTIYF.

With regard to this clone: An end of the junction differs from the germline gene, which may be a read error. The CDR3 loop is CSSSLPQGYGTEAFF. The CDR3, as DNA: TGTTCCAGCAGCTTACCACAGGGCTATGGCACTGAAGCTTTCTTT. V and J are TRBV7-9 and TRBJ1-1, with D possibly being TRBD1 (6 bases). Germline CDR1 SEHNR, CDR2 FQNEAQ (reference sequence). CDR3 length: 15 amino acids.

This chain links TRBV28 with TRBJ2-3; 8 bases line up with TRBD2. Germline CDR1 and CDR2: MDHEN and SYDVKM. Losses at the gene ends were 4 bases for V and 2 bases for J; bases not matched to a gene: 2. The CDR3 has 14 residues. In DNA form, the CDR3 reads TGTGCCAGCAGTTCCGGGGGGGCCACAGATACGCAGTATTTT. The encoded protein is CASSSGGATDTQYF.

V is TRBV5-1 and J is TRBJ2-2; maybe TRBD1 (6 bases). The V end lost 4 bases, the J end lost 7 bases, and 17 bases lay between the germline ends. CDR3 length: 15 amino acids. The V gene's germline CDR1 is SGHRS and CDR2 YFSETQ. This CDR3 reads CASSPEGEGYGELFF. CDR3 DNA sequence: TGCGCCAGCAGCCCCGAGGGGGAAGGCTACGGGGAGCTGTTTTTT.

This rearrangement joins TRBV2 to TRBJ1-3; no firm D call. Germline V gene sequence: CDR1 SNHLY, CDR2 FYNNEI. V was cut by 2 bases and J by 2 bases, with 10 bases left in between. This CDR3 spans 15 amino acids. CDR3 bases: TGTGCCAGCAGTGAACAGGCAGTTCCTGGAAACACCATATATTTT. Its translation: CASSEQAVPGNTIYF.

This clone showed up just a few times. The chain recombines TRBV30 with TRBJ1-1; a possible D gene is TRBD1 (6 bases). CDR1 is GTSNPN and CDR2 is SVGIG in the germline V gene (reference sequence). V lost 0 bases to trimming and J lost 3 bases, with 8 bases between them. The CDR3 runs 13 residues. The CDR3 spells CAWSVQGHTEAFF. The CDR3 region has the DNA TGTGCCTGGAGTGTCCAGGGGCACACTGAAGCTTTCTTT.

CDR3 amino acids: CASSFQGSIGTDTQYF. DNA for the CDR3: TGTGCCAGCAGCTTCCAGGGGTCGATAGGGACAGATACGCAGTATTTT. The chain links TRBV7-2 to TRBJ2-3, with D possibly matching TRBD1 (6 bases). CDR1 SGHTA and CDR2 FQGNSA come from the germline V gene. The CDR3 sequence is 16 residues long. Trimming removed 3 bases at V and 3 bases at J, with 16 bases between.

This sequence joins TRBV5-4 and TRBJ2-5, with 7 bases matching TRBD1. Germline V gives CDR1 SGHNT, CDR2 YYREEE (reference sequence). The CDR3 spans 17 residues. After removal of 4 bases from V and 4 bases from J, the junction contained 16 bases not matched to a gene. The CDR3 reads CASSPAMTGMGRETQYF. The CDR3 DNA reads TGTGCCAGCAGCCCCGCCATGACAGGGATGGGGAGAGAGACCCAGTACTTC.

This chain uses TRBV30 with TRBJ1-5; D is unresolved. Trimming cost V 0 bases and J 2 bases, with 14 bases left between them. The CDR3 runs to 16 residues. CDR1 is GTSNPN, CDR2 SVGIG, per germline (reference sequence). The CDR3 here is CAWSVRPGEGNQPQHF. CDR3 DNA sequence: TGTGCCTGGAGTGTACGCCCCGGAGAGGGCAATCAGCCCCAGCATTTT.

The chain couples TRBV7-9 to TRBJ1-2, with a tentative D call TRBD1 (5 bases). The CDR3 length is 14 residues. Trimming pared 5 bases from V and 4 bases from J, leaving 14 bases between. CDR1 is SEHNR, CDR2 FQNEAQ, per germline (reference sequence). The CDR3 loop is CASSPKDIPYGYTF. Here the CDR3 DNA reads TGTGCCAGCAGCCCAAAGGACATACCCTATGGCTACACCTTC.

J is TRBJ2-6 and V is TRBV30, with a weak D call TRBD2 (6 bases). Per the germline V gene, CDR1 is GTSNPN and CDR2 is SVGIG (reference sequence). The CDR3 spans 17 residues. V lost 1 base and J 0 bases, leaving 13 bases between the germline ends. CDR3: CAWSGGVSLSGANVLTF. DNA for the CDR3: TGTGCCTGGAGTGGGGGGGTAAGCCTCTCTGGGGCCAACGTCCTGACTTTC.

This clone has only a few counts. The genes are TRBV27 and TRBJ1-4, with D possibly TRBD1 on 5 matching bases. V lost 4 bases and J 7 bases, leaving 16 bases between the germline ends. Germline CDR1 is MNHEY and CDR2 is SMNVEV (reference sequence). CDR3 length: 15 amino acids. CDR3 in DNA: TGTGCCAGCAGTTCCCTCGGGCAGGGTGGTGAAAAACTGTTTTTT. It codes for CASSSLGQGGEKLFF.

This clone was picked up one time. This chain connects TRBV29-1 to TRBJ1-2; weak D call: TRBD1 (5 bases). This CDR3 comprises 13 residues. The V and J ends lost 3 bases and 3 bases respectively, with 11 bases between them. CDR1 and CDR2 from the germline V gene are SQVTM and ANQGSEA. The CDR3 DNA sequence: TGCAGCGTTGATTATGGGGCTGACTATGGCTACACCTTC. Translating gives CSVDYGADYGYTF.

V is TRBV28 and J is TRBJ2-5, with 12 bases identical to TRBD2. V lost 7 bases to trimming and J lost 3 bases; unmatched junction nucleotides: 6. This CDR3 comprises 15 residues. The germline CDR1 and CDR2 sequences are MDHEN and SYDVKM. The CDR3 here is CASTYGLAGKETQYF. Written as DNA, the CDR3 is TGTGCCAGCACCTACGGACTAGCGGGGAAAGAGACCCAGTACTTC. Complete variable domain (other parts from reference TRBV28 and TRBJ2-5): DVKVTQSSRYLVKRTGEKVFLECVQDMDHENMFWYRQDPGLGLRLIYFSYDVKMKEKGDIPEGYSVSREKKERFSLILESASTNQTSMYLCASTYGLAGKETQYFGPGTRLLVL.

The chain links TRBV18 to TRBJ2-3; possibly TRBD2 for D (5 bases). There are 15 residues in the CDR3. Trimming shortened V by 2 bases and J by 6 bases, and 15 bases separated the two germline ends. Germline values: CDR1 KGHSH, CDR2 LQKENI. Here the CDR3 reads CASSPRDAGSDTQYF. CDR3 nucleotide sequence: TGTGCCAGCTCACCAAGGGATGCGGGTTCGGATACGCAGTATTTT.

The V and J genes are TRBV18 and TRBJ2-3; a weak D match, TRBD2 (5 bases). Trimming removed 0 bases at V and 4 bases at J, with 8 bases between. CDR3 length equals 14 residues. The germline gives CDR1 KGHSH, CDR2 LQKENI. The CDR3 reads CASSPPSSPDTQYF. The CDR3 region has the DNA TGTGCCAGCTCACCACCGTCTAGCCCAGATACGCAGTATTTT.

V is TRBV5-6 and J is TRBJ2-1; no definite D call. Germline values: CDR1 SGHDT, CDR2 YYEEEE. The CDR3 spans 12 residues. Between the trimmed V and J ends, which lost 7 bases and 1 base, there was a span of 6 bases. CDR3 sequence reads: CASGSSYNEQFF. The CDR3 bases are TGTGCCAGCGGCAGTTCCTACAATGAGCAGTTCTTC.

The rearrangement joins TRBV5-4 to TRBJ2-3; TRBD2 is a possible D gene (5 bases). V lost 0 bases, J lost 3 bases, and 8 bases lay in between. This CDR3 spans 14 amino acids. Germline CDR1 is SGHNT and CDR2 is YYREEE (reference sequence). The CDR3 is CASSLAGITDTQYF. CDR3 in DNA: TGTGCCAGCAGCTTGGCGGGGATTACAGATACGCAGTATTTT. Using reference TRBV5-4 and TRBJ2-3 for the parts outside the CDR3, the full variable domain is ETGVTQSPTHLIKTRGQQVTLRCSSQSGHNTVSWYQQALGQGPQFIFQYYREEENGRGNFPPRFSGLQFPNYSSELNVNALELDDSALYLCASSLAGITDTQYFGPGTRLTVL.

The table lists this clone with a few counts. The gene calls are TRBV2 and TRBJ2-3; D might be TRBD2 (6 bases). V lost 7 bases to trimming and J lost 3 bases, with 8 bases between them. The CDR3 is made up of 12 amino acids. The V gene's germline CDR1 is SNHLY and CDR2 FYNNEI. DNA of the CDR3: TGTGCCAGCACGGGGGAGACAGATACGCAGTATTTT. This sequence encodes CASTGETDTQYF.

The chain uses TRBV7-2 and TRBJ2-4; tentatively, D is TRBD1 (5 bases). This CDR3 comprises 13 residues. Germline-derived CDR1 and CDR2 are SGHTA and FQGNSA. V was cut by 3 bases and J by 11 bases, with 14 bases left in between. The CDR3 sequence: CASSLPPGYVQYF. The CDR3 bases are TGTGCCAGCAGCTTGCCCCCAGGGTACGTTCAGTACTTC.

V usage is TRBV7-2 and J usage is TRBJ2-3; D is unresolved. The CDR3 is 13 amino acids. Trimming cost V 3 bases and J 3 bases, with 7 bases left between them. CDR1 is SGHTA, CDR2 FQGNSA, per germline. CDR3 bases: TGTGCCAGCAGCTTCAGATTGACAGATACGCAGTATTTT. Its protein product is CASSFRLTDTQYF.

J is TRBJ2-7 and V is TRBV13; maybe TRBD2 (5 bases). The V end lost 5 bases, the J end lost 3 bases, and 11 bases lay between the germline ends. Germline CDR1 reads PRHDT; CDR2 reads FYEKMQ (reference sequence). This CDR3 region has 13 residues. DNA of the CDR3: TGTGCCAGCAGCCCCGGACTCAACTACGAGCAGTACTTC. Protein product: CASSPGLNYEQYF. Drawing the rest from reference TRBV13 and TRBJ2-7, the complete variable domain is AAGVIQSPRHLIKEKRETATLKCYPIPRHDTVYWYQQGPGQDPQFLISFYEKMQSDKGSIPDRFSAQQFSDYHSELNMSSLELGDSALYFCASSPGLNYEQYFGPGTRLTVT.

This clone was seen more than once but under ten times. V gene TRBV7-2 combines with J gene TRBJ1-2, with D tentatively TRBD1 (6 bases). Germline CDR1 is SGHTA and CDR2 is FQGNSA. V lost 5 bases and J 8 bases, leaving 12 bases between the germline ends. The CDR3 is 12 residues long. CDR3 sequence reads: CASSDTGWGYTF. The CDR3 coding sequence is TGTGCCAGCAGCGACACAGGGTGGGGCTACACCTTC.

The genes are TRBV6-1 and TRBJ2-7; 12 bases fit TRBD1. The V segment lost 6 bases and the J segment 4 bases; nucleotides outside the gene matches: 7. The V gene's germline CDR1 is MNHNS and CDR2 SASEGT. The CDR3 is made up of 15 amino acids. As DNA, the CDR3 is TGTGCCAGCAGACCGGGACAGGGGGCGCGGTACGAGCAGTACTTC. Translated, it gives CASRPGQGARYEQYF.

The chain has TRBV11-3 and TRBJ2-7; D might be TRBD1 (5 bases). V lost 10 bases, J lost 3 bases, and 16 bases lay in between. The CDR3 is made up of 13 amino acids. CDR1 and CDR2 from the germline V gene are SGHNT and YENEEA. CDR3 sequence reads: CAIQGRTDYEQYF. DNA for the CDR3: TGTGCCATTCAGGGTCGGACCGACTACGAGCAGTACTTC. Using reference TRBV11-3 and TRBJ2-7 for the parts outside the CDR3, the full variable domain is EAGVVQSPRYKIIEKKQPVAFWCNPISGHNTLYWYLQNLGQGPELLIRYENEEAVDDSQLPKDRFSAERLKGVDSTLKIQPAELGDSAVYLCAIQGRTDYEQYFGPGTRLTVT.

DNA of the CDR3: TGTGCCAGCAGCTTAAGAGACAGCAACTCTGGAAACACCATATATTTT. It is translated as CASSLRDSNSGNTIYF. The genes are TRBV7-8 and TRBJ1-3, with D tentatively TRBD1 (5 bases). This CDR3 is built from 16 residues. CDR1 is SGHVS and CDR2 is FQNEAQ in the germline V gene. V lost 2 bases and J 0 bases, leaving 11 bases between the germline ends.